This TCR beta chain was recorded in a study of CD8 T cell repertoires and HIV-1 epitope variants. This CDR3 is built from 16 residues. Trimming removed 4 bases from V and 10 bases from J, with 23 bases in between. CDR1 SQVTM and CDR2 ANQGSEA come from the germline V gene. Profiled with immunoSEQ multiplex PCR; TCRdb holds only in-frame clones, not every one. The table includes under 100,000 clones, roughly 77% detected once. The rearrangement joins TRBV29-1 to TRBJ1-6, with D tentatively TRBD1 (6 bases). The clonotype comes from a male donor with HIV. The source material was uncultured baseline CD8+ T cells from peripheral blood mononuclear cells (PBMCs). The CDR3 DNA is TGCAGCGTTGTACAGGGACACGAAGGGCACGGCTCACCCCTCCACTTT. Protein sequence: CSVVQGHEGHGSPLHF.